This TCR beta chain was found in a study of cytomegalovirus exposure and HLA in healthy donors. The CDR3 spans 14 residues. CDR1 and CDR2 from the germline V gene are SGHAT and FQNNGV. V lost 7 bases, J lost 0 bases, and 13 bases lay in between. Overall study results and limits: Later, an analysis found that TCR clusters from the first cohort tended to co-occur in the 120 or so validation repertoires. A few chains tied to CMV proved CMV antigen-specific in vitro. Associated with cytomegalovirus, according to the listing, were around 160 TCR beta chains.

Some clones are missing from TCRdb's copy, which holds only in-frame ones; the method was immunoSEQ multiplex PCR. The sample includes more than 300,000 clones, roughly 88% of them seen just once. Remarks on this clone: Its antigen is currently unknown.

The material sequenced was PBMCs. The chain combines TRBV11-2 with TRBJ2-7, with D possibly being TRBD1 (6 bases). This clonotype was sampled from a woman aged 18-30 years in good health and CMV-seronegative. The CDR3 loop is CASTLLQGSYEQYF. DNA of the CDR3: TGTGCCAGCACCCTTTTACAGGGCTCCTACGAGCAGTACTTC.